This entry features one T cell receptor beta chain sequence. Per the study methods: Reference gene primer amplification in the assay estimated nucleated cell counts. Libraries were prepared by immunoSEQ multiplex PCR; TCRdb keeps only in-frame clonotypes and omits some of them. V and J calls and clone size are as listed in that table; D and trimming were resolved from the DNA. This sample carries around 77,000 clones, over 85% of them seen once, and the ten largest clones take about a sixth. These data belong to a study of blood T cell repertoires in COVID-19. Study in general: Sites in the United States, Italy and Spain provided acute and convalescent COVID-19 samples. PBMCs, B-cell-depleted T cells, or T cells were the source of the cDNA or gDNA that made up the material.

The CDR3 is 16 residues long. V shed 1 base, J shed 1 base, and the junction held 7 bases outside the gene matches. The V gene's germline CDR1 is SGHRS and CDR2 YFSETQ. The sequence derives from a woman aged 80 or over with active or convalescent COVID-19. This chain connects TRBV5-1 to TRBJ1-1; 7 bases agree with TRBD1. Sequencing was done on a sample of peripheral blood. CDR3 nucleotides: TGCGCCAGCAGCTTGCAAACGGGACAGAAGAACACTGAAGCTTTCTTT. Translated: CASSLQTGQKNTEAFF. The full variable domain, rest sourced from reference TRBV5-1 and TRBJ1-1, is KAGVTQTPRYLIKTRGQQVTLSCSPISGHRSVSWYQQTPGQGLQFLFEYFSETQRNKGNFPGRFSGRQFSNSRSEMNVSTLELGDSALYLCASSLQTGQKNTEAFFGQGTRLTVV.